This record looks at one TCR beta chain sequence and its context. This clonotype was seen a single time. Its antigen target is currently unknown. Nothing much larger sits one base from this clone, and base qualities are not available. One read provides weak support. The data belong to a study of CD8+CD57+ T cells in acquired aplastic anemia (dated by TCRdb to 2016 to 2019). For the wider study: A mean of 3.2 ug of DNA, ranging from about 0.19 to 30 ug, was extracted from sorted CD4+ and CD8+ cells. CD8+CD57+ expansion was defined as frequency above the mean frequency observed in healthy subjects. Beyond this particular receptor, the publication reports: CD8+ Simpson's diversity did not differ significantly between patients and healthy controls (P=0.060). Approximately 27 CD8+ CDR3 sequences were found in both patients and controls but appeared to be highly expressed in patients and within the immunodominant clones of the patients.

Expansion of CD8+CD57+ cells had been shown by flow cytometry in the patients chosen for sequencing. Every patient had severe acquired aplastic anemia, diagnosed using the International Study of Aplastic Anemia and Agranulocytosis and Camitta criteria. Patients had received no therapy at the time of blood sampling. In the study, sorted CD4+ and CD8+ blood T cells from patients with severe aplastic anemia and from healthy subjects underwent deep sequencing of TCR repertoires. Patients were enrolled in the USA under clinicaltrials.gov protocols 00001620, 01623167, 00001397, 00071045, 00081523 and 00961064. Ficoll-Paque density gradient centrifugation was used to isolate peripheral blood mononuclear cells. Before DNA extraction, CD4+ and CD8+ T cells were sorted with FACS or magnetic beads. The CDR3 runs 13 residues from the cysteine to the phenylalanine. This entry keeps only the CDR3 DNA: 39 bases, framed from base 1. V is clipped by 2 bases and J by 3 bases, and the sequence between their germline boundaries is 5 bases long. The germline V gene sets CDR1 to ENHRY and CDR2 to SYGVKD.

Genomic DNA served as template for TCR beta VDJ combination and CDR3 sequence profiling. TCR repertoire sequencing was run on an Illumina HiSeq 2000. The authors' pipeline ran thus. TRBV/TRBJ rearrangement plots, CDR3 size and DJ length profiles, and Simpson's diversity index were used to evaluate the repertoires. The immunodominant clone was defined as the most abundant DNA sequence in deep sequencing data. CDR3 amino acid sequences were checked for sharing between subjects and were compared against published repertoires and the VDJdb database. The public reads were reprocessed in TCRdb via fastp at Q25 and MiXCR, keeping in-frame beta chains. Rows are combined by CDR3 protein, so each entry shows the most common genes and DNA. TCRdb's processing, not the authors', yielded these V and J calls. This sample is represented by around 170,000 distinct CDR3 sequences; just under 50% of them were singletons. 8.5% to 10% of the sample lies in the top ten.

The origin of this receptor is a human donor with aplastic anemia. Sequencing was done on a sample of sorted CD4+, CD8+, or CD8+CD57+ T cells (not recorded which) from PBMCs. This sequence uses TRBV10-3 and TRBJ2-1; there is no confident call for the D gene. This receptor carries the CDR3 CAISEGVYNEQFF. The bases read TGTGCCATCAGTGAGGGGGTCTACAATGAGCAGTTCTTC.